One sample yielded the 18 T cell receptor beta chains listed below, sequenced in a study of low-dose radiotherapy and immunotherapy resistance in tumors. Indicated time point: before trial treatment. Primers used for first-strand cDNA, a TRAV- and TRBV-specific set, covered both alpha and beta chains. Over about 19 PCR cycles, TCRs were amplified from a constant-region primer and V-primer adapter. One entry per CDR3 protein results from TCRdb running MiXCR on the reads. The data contain about 89,000 distinct CDR3 sequences, 9.4% of them singletons. This sample comprised PBMCs, obtained before treatment. Source of these receptors: a male donor with prostate cancer.

This clonotype was counted ten times or more. V and J are TRBV5-1 and TRBJ2-1, with D possibly TRBD2 on 6 matching bases. Per the germline V gene, CDR1 is SGHRS and CDR2 is YFSETQ. CDR3 length: 15 residues. Trimming stripped 3 bases from V and 0 bases from J, with 10 bases between. CDR3 protein: CASSSDGSSYNEQFF. The CDR3 region has the DNA TGCGCCAGCAGCTCGGACGGGAGCTCCTACAATGAGCAGTTCTTC.

This sequence joins TRBV28 and TRBJ2-2, with unresolved D. Per the germline V gene, CDR1 is MDHEN and CDR2 is SYDVKM. The CDR3 is 15 residues long. V was trimmed by 2 bases and J by 6 bases, leaving 13 bases between them. CDR3 sequence: CASSLSLGPPGELFF. In nucleotides, the CDR3 is TGTGCCAGCAGTTTAAGTCTAGGGCCGCCCGGGGAGCTGTTTTTT. The full variable domain, in which reference TRBV28 and TRBJ2-2 provide the parts outside the CDR3, is DVKVTQSSRYLVKRTGEKVFLECVQDMDHENMFWYRQDPGLGLRLIYFSYDVKMKEKGDIPEGYSVSREKKERFSLILESASTNQTSMYLCASSLSLGPPGELFFGEGSRLTVL.

Ten or more counts support this clonotype. The rearrangement links TRBV3-1 to TRBJ2-1; TRBD2 agrees at 9 bases. With V trimmed by 1 base and J by 8 bases, 12 bases remained unmatched. CDR3 length: 17 amino acids. Germline assignment: CDR1 LGHDT and CDR2 YNNKEL (reference sequence). CDR3 sequence: CASSQVFTSGPSDEQFF. CDR3 nucleotides: TGTGCCAGCAGCCAAGTCTTCACTAGCGGGCCCAGTGATGAGCAGTTCTTC.

This clonotype has only a few counts. The chain links TRBV28 to TRBJ1-4; D is undetermined. The CDR3 contains 15 residues. The germline V and J ends were trimmed by 5 bases and 13 bases, with 23 bases remaining between them. Germline CDR1 MDHEN, CDR2 SYDVKM. The chain's CDR3 is CASSPPMVEVKGLFF. CDR3 coding DNA: TGTGCCAGCAGTCCGCCAATGGTCGAAGTTAAGGGACTGTTTTTT.

This clonotype was seen ten or more times. This chain links TRBV14 with TRBJ1-2; 10 bases line up with TRBD1. The CDR3 contains 14 residues. V dropped 4 bases and J dropped 4; count of bases not matched to a gene: 3. Germline CDR1 and CDR2: SGHDN and FVKESK. CDR3: CASSPGQGGYGYTF. The CDR3 DNA is TGTGCCAGCAGCCCCGGACAGGGGGGCTATGGCTACACCTTC.

This clonotype was found many times. The chain carries TRBV4-3 and TRBJ1-2, with D perhaps matching TRBD1 (6 bases). CDR1 LGHNA and CDR2 YSLEER come from the germline V gene. The CDR3 loop spans 15 amino acids. V was cut by 2 bases and J by 3 bases, with 13 bases left in between. CDR3 loop: CASSQKGQKDYGYTF. The CDR3 DNA is TGCGCCAGCAGCCAAAAGGGACAAAAGGACTATGGCTACACCTTC.

This clonotype was detected ten times or more. The V call is TRBV28, the J call TRBJ2-3; 7 bases line up with TRBD1. The germline V gene encodes CDR1 MDHEN and CDR2 SYDVKM. This CDR3 is built from 13 residues. CDR3 bases: TGTGCTGGGAACAGGGGTGGGACAGATACGCAGTATTTT. It yields the protein CAGNRGGTDTQYF.

This clonotype was observed at least ten times. The chain couples TRBV7-9 to TRBJ2-7; D possibly corresponds to TRBD1 (6 bases). CDR3 length: 15 amino acids. V was pared by 2 bases and J by 0 bases, with 11 bases between. Germline V gene lookup returns CDR1 SEHNR and CDR2 FQNEAQ (reference sequence). CDR3 region: CASSLRRDISYEQYF. DNA of the CDR3: TGTGCCAGCAGCTTAAGAAGGGACATCTCCTACGAGCAGTACTTC.

This clonotype was counted at least ten times. V gene TRBV3-1 combines with J gene TRBJ2-3; 7 bases fit TRBD1. CDR1 and CDR2 (germline): LGHDT, YNNKEL (reference sequence). CDR3 length: 17 residues. V shed 2 bases, J shed 0 bases, and the junction held 8 bases outside the gene matches. CDR3 sequence reads: CASSQSYRGSSTDTQYF. CDR3 nucleotide sequence: TGTGCCAGCAGCCAATCCTACAGGGGATCTAGCACAGATACGCAGTATTTT.

This clonotype has ten or more counts. The rearrangement uses TRBV9 and TRBJ2-7; weak D call: TRBD2 (6 bases). This CDR3 contains 15 residues. Per the germline V gene, CDR1 is SGDLS and CDR2 is YYNGEE. V lost 1 base and J 4 bases, leaving 15 bases between the germline ends. The CDR3 region has the DNA TGTGCCAGCAGCGTAATGGGCGGGATGGGATACGAGCAGTACTTC. It encodes CASSVMGGMGYEQYF.

This clonotype appeared many times. The chain joins TRBV28 to TRBJ2-7; TRBD1 agrees at 9 bases. The CDR3 is 14 amino acids. The germline V gene encodes CDR1 MDHEN and CDR2 SYDVKM. Unmatched junction bases numbered 4, after V lost 5 bases and J lost 2 bases. The CDR3 region is CASSTRDRAYEQYF. The DNA of the CDR3 is TGTGCCAGCAGTACCCGGGACAGGGCCTACGAGCAGTACTTC.

Comments on this clonotype: With a far larger clone one base away, a read error is the likely cause. This CDR3 is CASSLDRANVQFF. The CDR3, as DNA: TGTGCCAGCAGCTTGGACAGGGCCAATGTGCAGTTCTTC. V and J are TRBV5-3 and TRBJ2-1, with 8 bases identical to TRBD1. TRBV5-3 has ORF status, its function being uncertain. The CDR3 has 13 amino acids.

This clonotype was counted many times. The V and J genes are TRBV29-1 and TRBJ2-7; tentatively, D is TRBD1 (6 bases). The ends were cut back, 0 bases at V and 3 bases at J, with 9 bases in the middle. The CDR3 contains 13 residues. CDR1 and CDR2 from the germline V gene are SQVTM and ANQGSEA. The CDR3 protein is CSVEDPDSYEQYF. The CDR3 DNA reads as TGCAGCGTTGAAGATCCGGACAGCTACGAGCAGTACTTC.

This clonotype was counted at least ten times. The CDR3 DNA follows: TGTGCCAGCAGCTTCGAAGGAACGCATTCACCCCTCCACTTT. This sequence encodes CASSFEGTHSPLHF. The chain is built from TRBV7-9 and TRBJ1-6; no definite D call. The germline gives CDR1 SEHNR, CDR2 FQNEAQ (reference sequence). The CDR3 extends over 14 amino acids. With 3 bases removed from V and 8 bases from J, the gap between germline ends came to 11 bases.

This clonotype was picked up many times. The J gene is TRBJ2-3, the V gene TRBV7-2, with 8 positions matching TRBD1. Losses at the gene ends were 1 base for V and 2 bases for J; bases not matched to a gene: 2. This CDR3 region has 15 residues. The V gene's germline CDR1 is SGHTA and CDR2 FQGNSA. CDR3 in amino acids: CASSLGGQATDTQYF. CDR3 sequence (DNA): TGTGCCAGCAGCTTAGGGGGACAGGCCACAGATACGCAGTATTTT.

This clonotype was observed many times. The chain has TRBV4-1 and TRBJ1-4, with TRBD1 as a possible D gene (5 bases). Germline-derived CDR1 and CDR2 are MGHRA and YSYEKL. The CDR3 is 15 amino acids. V lost 1 base and J lost 7, with 13 bases in between. CDR3 in amino acids: CASSQARGGSEKLFF. CDR3 coding DNA: TGCGCCAGCAGCCAAGCTAGGGGTGGTAGTGAAAAACTGTTTTTT.

The chain has TRBV5-8 and TRBJ1-5; perhaps TRBD1 as D (6 bases). The germline V gene encodes CDR1 SGHTS and CDR2 YDEGEE. This CDR3 contains 14 residues. Between the trimmed V and J ends, which lost 6 bases and 6 bases, there was a span of 16 bases. The CDR3 sequence: CASILQGLGQPQHF. The CDR3 coding sequence is TGTGCCAGCATCCTACAGGGATTGGGTCAGCCCCAGCATTTT.

This clonotype was picked up many times. The rearrangement links TRBV18 to TRBJ2-3; the D gene could be TRBD1 or TRBD2 (6 bases each). V shed 6 bases and J shed 1 base, with 14 bases lying between them. Germline CDR1 is KGHSH and CDR2 is LQKENI. This CDR3 has 15 residues. The CDR3 sequence is CASSEGVRRTDTQYF. The CDR3 region has the DNA TGTGCCAGCTCGGAGGGGGTTCGTCGCACAGATACGCAGTATTTT.